The 20 T cell receptor beta chains given below trace back to one sample, sequenced in a study of CD8+ T cells in alopecia areata. Described treatment: oral pan-JAK inhibitor, 5-10 mg twice daily. RNA extraction and reverse transcription yielded cDNA as sequencing template. The data were produced by immunoSEQ multiplex PCR, yet TCRdb's version contains in-frame clones alone and is incomplete. Here the sample spans about 190,000 clones, more than 55% being singletons. The specimen was CD4+ T cells sorted from blood, collected between weeks 47 and 50, from a patient treated with tofacitinib. The receptor source for this set is a human donor with alopecia areata.

This sequence joins TRBV7-2 and TRBJ2-6; D gene unclear. Germline CDR1 reads SGHTA; CDR2 reads FQGNSA. The CDR3 extends over 15 amino acids. Trimming shortened V by 5 bases and J by 3 bases, and 11 bases separated the two germline ends. The CDR3 sequence: CASSPRSVGANVLTF. CDR3 nucleotide sequence: TGTGCCAGCAGCCCTAGGTCGGTTGGGGCCAACGTCCTGACTTTC.

This clone has just one count. Written as DNA, the CDR3 is TGTGCCAGCAGCTTTCGCAGGCCCTCTGGGGCCAACGTCCTGACTTTC. It encodes CASSFRRPSGANVLTF. The rearrangement uses TRBV7-8 and TRBJ2-6; the D is unclear. CDR3 length: 16 amino acids. Germline V gene data show CDR1 as SGHVS and CDR2 as FQNEAQ. V lost 3 bases, J lost 0 bases, and 9 bases lay in between.

The genes are TRBV5-1 and TRBJ1-1; D is ambiguous. Trimming left V 5 bases short and J 3 bases short, with 11 bases between. CDR3 length equals 13 residues. Germline CDR1 and CDR2: SGHRS and YFSETQ. This CDR3 reads CASSREKDTEAFF. The CDR3 nucleotides read TGCGCCAGCAGTAGGGAGAAGGACACTGAAGCTTTCTTT.

This clone was observed a handful of times. The genes are TRBV11-2 and TRBJ2-2; D is possibly TRBD1 (6 bases). Trimming removed 5 bases at V and 2 bases at J, with 12 bases between. Germline values: CDR1 SGHAT, CDR2 FQNNGV. CDR3 length: 15 amino acids. The CDR3 is CASSPLDSNTGELFF. The CDR3 DNA sequence: TGTGCCAGCAGCCCGCTGGACAGTAACACCGGGGAGCTGTTTTTT.

The chain couples TRBV10-3 to TRBJ2-7; D assignment may be TRBD1 or TRBD2 (5 bases each). V was cut by 3 bases and J by 6 bases, with 18 bases left in between. The germline V gene has CDR1 ENHRY and CDR2 SYGVKD. The CDR3 is 15 amino acids. Here the CDR3 reads CAISDDSQPRGEQYF. CDR3 bases: TGTGCCATCAGTGACGACAGTCAACCCCGGGGCGAGCAGTACTTC.

V and J are TRBV5-1 and TRBJ2-7; TRBD1 or TRBD2 may be the D gene (5 bases each). The ends were cut back, 4 bases at V and 2 bases at J, with 10 bases in the middle. This CDR3 has 13 amino acids. The germline V gene has CDR1 SGHRS and CDR2 YFSETQ. CDR3 loop: CASSRDHPYEQYF. In nucleotides, the CDR3 is TGCGCCAGCAGCAGGGACCACCCCTACGAGCAGTACTTC.

The rearrangement uses TRBV9 and TRBJ2-2; 7 nucleotides align to TRBD1. The J segment lost 4 bases and the V segment lost 4 bases, leaving 13 bases of the junction unmatched. Germline-derived CDR1 and CDR2 are SGDLS and YYNGEE. The CDR3 has 17 residues. The CDR3 sequence: CASSMTGMGLGTGELFF. Here the CDR3 DNA reads TGTGCCAGCAGCATGACAGGGATGGGGCTTGGCACCGGGGAGCTGTTTTTT.

V gene TRBV6-1 combines with J gene TRBJ1-1; D is uncertain. The CDR3 length is 13 residues. Trimming shortened V by 2 bases and J by 5 bases, and 9 bases separated the two germline ends. The germline CDR1 and CDR2 sequences are MNHNS and SASEGT. The CDR3 coding sequence is TGTGCCAGCAGTGAACGGTGGGTTACTGAAGCTTTCTTT. Translation: CASSERWVTEAFF.

The CDR3 DNA reads as TGTGCCAGCAGTAGAGGAGGGCAAAATAACTATGGCTACACCTTC. Protein: CASSRGGQNNYGYTF. V gene TRBV27 combines with J gene TRBJ1-2; D is ambiguous. Trimming removed 5 bases at V and 1 base at J, with 14 bases between. The CDR3 sequence is 15 residues long. Germline V gene lookup returns CDR1 MNHEY and CDR2 SMNVEV (reference sequence).

The genes are TRBV29-1 and TRBJ2-3; TRBD2 matches at 15 bases. Germline loops: CDR1 SQVTM, CDR2 ANQGSEA. The CDR3 covers 16 residues. V lost 7 bases and J lost 5; bases outside the gene matches: 10. As DNA, the CDR3 is TGCAGCGCCGGGACTAGCGGGGGGTATAAAGGAGATACGCAGTATTTT. It codes for CSAGTSGGYKGDTQYF.

This clone was detected a few times. The rearrangement uses TRBV29-1 and TRBJ1-1; no firm D call. Germline CDR1 reads SQVTM; CDR2 reads ANQGSEA. V lost 5 bases to trimming and J lost 1 base, with 11 bases between them. The CDR3 is 13 residues long. CDR3 coding DNA: TGCAGCGTTAGACCTGGAGGGAACACTGAAGCTTTCTTT. Translating gives CSVRPGGNTEAFF.

The CDR3 here is CASSIRVLSGANVLTF. DNA of the CDR3: TGTGCCAGTAGTATAAGGGTCCTGTCCGGGGCCAACGTCCTGACTTTC. The chain employs TRBV19 and TRBJ2-6; D call uncertain. CDR3 size: 16 residues. Germline V CDR1 and CDR2: LNHDA, SQIVND (reference sequence). Trimming took off 2 bases at V and 4 bases at J, with 12 bases between the two ends.

The CDR3 protein is CSVERQGMNTEAFF. CDR3 sequence (DNA): TGCAGCGTTGAGCGACAGGGGATGAACACTGAAGCTTTCTTT. This chain joins TRBV29-1 and TRBJ1-1; TRBD1 agrees at 8 bases. The CDR3 spans 14 residues. The germline V gene has CDR1 SQVTM and CDR2 ANQGSEA. The trim removed 3 bases at V and 0 bases at J, leaving 3 bases unmatched.

This chain uses TRBV27 with TRBJ2-4; 12 bases fit TRBD1. CDR1 is MNHEY and CDR2 is SMNVEV in the germline V gene (reference sequence). The CDR3 has 20 amino acids. V shed 5 bases, J shed 3 bases, and the junction held 17 bases outside the gene matches. Written as DNA, the CDR3 is TGTGCCAGCAGTCCTCCCCCGTTGGGACAGGGGGCGGGGGGCAAAAACATTCAGTACTTC. Its translation: CASSPPPLGQGAGGKNIQYF.

V is TRBV5-1 and J is TRBJ2-7; 9 bases agree with TRBD2. Per the germline V gene, CDR1 is SGHRS and CDR2 is YFSETQ. CDR3 length: 16 residues. With 6 bases clipped from V and 2 bases from J, the junction kept 12 bases outside the gene matches. The CDR3 nucleotides read TGCGCCAGCACCCGTGAGGCGGGGGGGCCTCCCTACGAGCAGTACTTC. Translation: CASTREAGGPPYEQYF.

As for this clone: Other DNA sequences in the same sample also yield this CDR3. The chain uses TRBV29-1 and TRBJ2-3; D may be TRBD1 (6 bases). Trimming removed 6 bases from V and 5 bases from J, with 9 bases in between. CDR3 size: 11 residues. From germline, CDR1 is SQVTM and CDR2 ANQGSEA. The CDR3 here is CSVIGGDTQYF. The CDR3 coding sequence is TGCAGCGTCATAGGGGGAGATACGCAGTATTTT.

This clone turned up a few times. For the CDR3, the DNA is TGTGCCTGGAGGACTAATGCTTATGGCTACACCTTC. It translates to CAWRTNAYGYTF. The genes are TRBV30 and TRBJ1-2; D is uncertain. Germline V gene lookup returns CDR1 GTSNPN and CDR2 SVGIG (reference sequence). This CDR3 has 12 amino acids. Deletions cut 3 bases from V and 5 bases from J, with 10 bases between.

This rearrangement joins TRBV28 to TRBJ2-6; unclear D gene. CDR3 length: 18 residues. Germline assignment: CDR1 MDHEN and CDR2 SYDVKM. V was shortened by 6 bases and J by 1 base, with 19 bases between the two germline ends. CDR3 sequence reads: CASSDRARRDSGANVLTF. Written as DNA, the CDR3 is TGTGCCAGCAGCGACCGGGCCAGAAGGGATTCTGGGGCCAACGTCCTGACTTTC.

V and J are TRBV30 and TRBJ1-6; 11 bases are shared with TRBD1. Germline loops: CDR1 GTSNPN, CDR2 SVGIG (reference sequence). This CDR3 has 17 amino acids. The trim removed 3 bases at V and 4 bases at J, leaving 8 bases unmatched. The CDR3, as DNA: TGTGCCTGGAGGTTAGGACAGGGGGCTTCGTATAATTCACCCCTCCACTTT. The encoded protein is CAWRLGQGASYNSPLHF.

This clone was seen a few times. Here the CDR3 reads CASSQDATGLLYGYTF. CDR3 DNA: TGCGCCAGCAGCCAAGATGCAACAGGGCTCCTCTATGGCTACACCTTC. J is TRBJ1-2 and V is TRBV4-1, with D possibly TRBD1 on 6 matching bases. This CDR3 has 16 amino acids. CDR1 MGHRA and CDR2 YSYEKL come from the germline V gene. V was shortened by 0 bases and J by 4 bases, with 15 bases between the two germline ends.